These T cell receptor beta chains were read from a single sample in a study of vaccination and CD4 T cells after COVID-19. Each CDR3 protein is one row after TCRdb ran MiXCR on the PCR reads. The profile covers 4,000 to 5,000 distinct CDR3 sequences, with 60% appearing a single time and 36% taken by the ten largest. No antigen has been identified for these receptors. Sequencing used CD4+ T cells from blood, cultured in vitro. The receptor set was obtained from a human donor in good health. Both conserved end residues are part of each CDR3. The D gene is left open where the match is weak.

CDR3 DNA: TGCAGTGCTAGTGCACTCAACTCTGGAAACACCATATATTTT
CDR3 protein: CSASALNSGNTIYF
J gene: TRBJ1-3
V gene: TRBV20-1
D gene: -

CDR3 DNA: TGTGCCAGCCGCTCGGGACAGCCCTCCGGTGAGACCCAGTACTTC
CDR3 protein: CASRSGQPSGETQYF
J gene: TRBJ2-5
V gene: TRBV27
D gene: TRBD1

CDR3 DNA: TGCAGTGCTAGAGAGGGACACTATAATTCACCCCTCCACTTT
CDR3 protein: CSAREGHYNSPLHF
J gene: TRBJ1-6
V gene: TRBV20-1
D gene: -

CDR3 DNA: TGTGCCAGCAGCACCGACACCAACTATGGCTACACCTTC
CDR3 protein: CASSTDTNYGYTF
J gene: TRBJ1-2
V gene: TRBV28
D gene: -

CDR3 DNA: TGTGCCAGCAGCAACCGGGACAGGGAGGGCAATCAGCCCCAGCATTTT
CDR3 protein: CASSNRDREGNQPQHF
J gene: TRBJ1-5
V gene: TRBV5-5
D gene: TRBD1

CDR3 DNA: TGTGCCAGCAGTGTAACGATAGGGTCCTACGAGCAGTACTTC
CDR3 protein: CASSVTIGSYEQYF
J gene: TRBJ2-7
V gene: TRBV6-1
D gene: -

CDR3 DNA: TGTGCCACCAGCAGAGATCCCCCGGCCCACCCCCGGGTCATTCAGTACTTC
CDR3 protein: CATSRDPPAHPRVIQYF
J gene: TRBJ2-4
V gene: TRBV15
D gene: -

CDR3 DNA: TGTGCCTGGAGACCCGGGCCTCCCCACTATGGCTACACCTTC
CDR3 protein: CAWRPGPPHYGYTF
J gene: TRBJ1-2
V gene: TRBV30
D gene: -

CDR3 DNA: TGTGCCAGCAGACAACCAGGGCCCAATCAGCCCCAGCATTTT
CDR3 protein: CASRQPGPNQPQHF
J gene: TRBJ1-5
V gene: TRBV28
D gene: -

CDR3 DNA: TGTGCCAGCAGCCAAGATGGGACAGGCCAGCGCCTCCACTTT
CDR3 protein: CASSQDGTGQRLHF
J gene: TRBJ1-6
V gene: TRBV14
D gene: TRBD1